These 2 T cell receptor beta chains came from one sample sequenced in a study of T cell responses to AZD1222 COVID-19 vaccine. Here immunoSEQ multiplex PCR was the method, and the copy in TCRdb shows in-frame clones only, minus some. The table has about 83,000 clones, 85% to 90% seen once. The specimen comprised peripheral blood, sampled on day 0 of AZD1222 vaccination. The source is an adult in good health.

This sequence joins TRBV2 and TRBJ2-7, with TRBD1 matching 8 bases. This CDR3 contains 13 residues. Germline V CDR1 and CDR2: SNHLY, FYNNEI. After removal of 8 bases from V and 5 bases from J, the junction contained 8 bases not matched to a gene. CDR3 residues: CASAPDRDHEQYF. The CDR3 DNA reads TGTGCCAGCGCCCCGGACAGGGATCACGAGCAGTACTTC.

This clone was seen only once. The chain has TRBV28 and TRBJ1-1, with 7 nucleotides matching TRBD1. The CDR3 extends over 14 amino acids. The V gene end was trimmed by 7 bases and the J gene end by 2 bases; junction bases not matched to a gene: 7. Germline V CDR1 and CDR2: MDHEN, SYDVKM. CDR3 sequence: CASTTDRPNTEAFF. DNA of the CDR3: TGTGCCAGCACGACGGACAGGCCTAACACTGAAGCTTTCTTT. The entire variable domain, with the rest obtained from reference TRBV28 and TRBJ1-1, is as follows: DVKVTQSSRYLVKRTGEKVFLECVQDMDHENMFWYRQDPGLGLRLIYFSYDVKMKEKGDIPEGYSVSREKKERFSLILESASTNQTSMYLCASTTDRPNTEAFFGQGTRLTVV.